Below are 30 T cell receptor beta chains sequenced from a single sample in a study of CD8+ T cells in alopecia areata. Sequencing relied on a cDNA template that was reverse transcribed from extracted RNA. TCRdb's table, derived via immunoSEQ multiplex PCR, lists solely in-frame clones and lacks some. The table records around 100,000 clones, almost 60% of them present only once. Documented treatment: oral pan-JAK inhibitor, 5-10 mg twice daily. The sample consisted of CD8+ T cells sorted from blood, taken between weeks 55 and 65, from a patient treated with tofacitinib. The receptor set was obtained from a human donor with alopecia areata.

The chain joins TRBV7-2 to TRBJ2-1; maybe TRBD2 (5 bases). The germline V gene encodes CDR1 SGHTA and CDR2 FQGNSA. The CDR3 runs 14 residues. The V and J ends lost 0 bases and 9 bases respectively, with 12 bases between them. The CDR3 DNA follows: TGTGCCAGCAGCTTAGCAGTCAGCCGGGGTGAGCAGTTCTTC. Translation gives CASSLAVSRGEQFF.

The rearrangement uses TRBV14 and TRBJ1-2; 7 bases align to TRBD1. The CDR3 totals 15 residues. Germline V gene lookup returns CDR1 SGHDN and CDR2 FVKESK. V lost 5 bases, J lost 1 base, and 7 bases stayed unmatched. The chain's CDR3 is CASSWRDSSNYGYTF. CDR3 nucleotide sequence: TGTGCCAGCAGCTGGCGGGACAGCAGTAACTATGGCTACACCTTC.

This clone was seen only a few times. The chain uses TRBV12-5 and TRBJ1-2, with D uncertain. The CDR3 is made up of 12 amino acids. Trimming removed 5 bases at V and 7 bases at J, with 11 bases between. Per germline, CDR1 LGHNT and CDR2 FRNRAP. CDR3 loop: CASGPGGSGYTF. Written as DNA, the CDR3 is TGTGCTAGTGGTCCTGGCGGCTCTGGCTACACCTTC.

The rearrangement joins TRBV2 to TRBJ2-5; the D gene is possibly TRBD1 (7 bases). V was pared by 8 bases and J by 4 bases, with 11 bases between. CDR3 length: 12 amino acids. Germline V gene sequence: CDR1 SNHLY, CDR2 FYNNEI. Written as DNA, the CDR3 is TGTGCCAGCGGAGGGGGCGGAGAGACCCAGTACTTC. Translating it yields CASGGGGETQYF.

In this sample, this clone turned up a few times. The J gene is TRBJ1-5, the V gene TRBV9, with 8 bases fitting TRBD1. With 3 bases clipped from V and 4 bases from J, the junction kept 3 bases outside the gene matches. The CDR3 loop spans 14 amino acids. CDR1 is SGDLS and CDR2 is YYNGEE in the germline V gene. CDR3 bases: TGTGCCAGCAGCGCGCAGGGGGCAAATCAGCCCCAGCATTTT. Its translation: CASSAQGANQPQHF.

This sequence joins TRBV30 and TRBJ2-1, with no clear D. Germline CDR1 reads GTSNPN; CDR2 reads SVGIG (reference sequence). Deletions cut 2 bases from V and 8 bases from J, with 16 bases between. The CDR3 consists of 14 residues. CDR3 region: CAWSLVGIGDEQFF. The CDR3 nucleotides read TGTGCCTGGAGTCTGGTGGGGATAGGCGATGAGCAGTTCTTC.

This clone was counted only a few times. Additional DNA sequences in this sample encode the identical CDR3. The V call is TRBV4-1, the J call TRBJ2-7, with D possibly matching TRBD2 (5 bases). CDR1 and CDR2 from the germline V gene are MGHRA and YSYEKL. V was trimmed by 1 base and J by 6 bases, leaving 10 bases between them. CDR3 size: 13 residues. The CDR3 sequence: CASSQVRGSEQYF. CDR3 sequence (DNA): TGCGCCAGCAGCCAAGTCCGGGGTTCCGAGCAGTACTTC.

This clone was detected only a few times. The chain links TRBV27 to TRBJ2-3; 8 bases agree with TRBD1. The germline gives CDR1 MNHEY, CDR2 SMNVEV (reference sequence). V shed 8 bases and J 2 bases; nucleotides not matched to a gene: 6. This CDR3 spans 14 amino acids. CDR3 amino acids: CASATGVPTDTQYF. Written as DNA, the CDR3 is TGTGCCAGCGCGACAGGGGTACCCACAGATACGCAGTATTTT.

Only one count was recorded for this clone. The V call is TRBV29-1, the J call TRBJ1-2, with D hard to call. The V end lost 7 bases, the J end lost 0 bases, and 15 bases lay between the germline ends. Germline lookup yields CDR1 SQVTM and CDR2 ANQGSEA. This CDR3 comprises 14 residues. The CDR3 here is CSAEAVEANYGYTF. DNA for the CDR3: TGCAGCGCAGAAGCCGTTGAAGCTAACTATGGCTACACCTTC.

The V gene is TRBV5-1, the J gene TRBJ2-2, with 7 bases matching TRBD1. The CDR3 is 15 residues long. With 8 bases clipped from V and 6 bases from J, the junction kept 13 bases outside the gene matches. Germline V gives CDR1 SGHRS, CDR2 YFSETQ. The CDR3 reads CASNLRTGYSGELFF. The CDR3, as DNA: TGCGCCAGTAACCTACGGACAGGATACTCCGGGGAGCTGTTTTTT.

The chain links TRBV5-6 to TRBJ2-2, with TRBD1 identical over 8 bases. The J segment lost 5 bases and the V segment lost 4 bases, leaving 7 bases of the junction unmatched. Germline CDR1 reads SGHDT; CDR2 reads YYEEEE. CDR3 length: 15 amino acids. The chain's CDR3 is CASSPRQGRTGELFF. The CDR3 DNA is TGTGCCAGCAGCCCCCGACAGGGGAGGACCGGGGAGCTGTTTTTT.

The chain uses TRBV6-5 and TRBJ2-1; D uncertain. Germline assignment: CDR1 MNHEY and CDR2 SVGAGI. There are 14 residues in the CDR3. V was clipped by 0 bases and J by 3 bases, with 6 bases between them. The CDR3 spells CASSYSRYYNEQFF. The CDR3, as DNA: TGTGCCAGCAGTTACTCTCGGTACTACAATGAGCAGTTCTTC.

This chain's CDR3 is CAPPRTGWDQPQHF. CDR3 in DNA: TGTGCCCCCCCTCGGACAGGGTGGGATCAGCCCCAGCATTTT. This chain links TRBV7-6 with TRBJ1-5, with 8 bases fitting TRBD1. The CDR3 is 14 amino acids. CDR1 and CDR2 from the germline V gene are SGHVS and FNYEAQ. After removal of 11 bases from V and 5 bases from J, the junction contained 11 bases not matched to a gene.

The CDR3 bases are TGCACCAGCGGTCCTCGACAGGGGATGAGAGGCTACACCTTC. Translation: CTSGPRQGMRGYTF. The rearrangement uses TRBV1 and TRBJ1-2; the table's D call, TRBD1, was not checked against the DNA. TRBV1 is flagged as a pseudogene. CDR3 length equals 14 residues.

The chain recombines TRBV19 with TRBJ2-2, with 8 bases fitting TRBD1. V lost 5 bases to trimming and J lost 5 bases; unmatched junction nucleotides: 10. CDR1 is LNHDA and CDR2 is SQIVND in the germline V gene (reference sequence). This CDR3 is built from 16 residues. CDR3 sequence (DNA): TGTGCCAGTAGTTTCGGGACAGGACGTTTGACCGGGGAGCTGTTTTTT. Protein sequence: CASSFGTGRLTGELFF.

The gene calls are TRBV30 and TRBJ1-2, with a tentative D call TRBD1 (6 bases). Per germline, CDR1 GTSNPN and CDR2 SVGIG (reference sequence). Trimming stripped 3 bases from V and 7 bases from J, with 9 bases between. The CDR3 has 11 amino acids. CDR3: CAWRDRTGYTF. CDR3 DNA: TGTGCCTGGAGGGACAGAACTGGCTACACCTTC.

The chain joins TRBV5-1 to TRBJ1-5; D unclear. The CDR3 sequence is 14 residues long. Germline CDR1 and CDR2: SGHRS and YFSETQ. V lost 4 bases to trimming and J lost 5 bases, with 13 bases between them. In DNA, the CDR3 is TGCGCCAGCAGCCTGTACAGTGGGGATCAGCCCCAGCATTTT. Translating gives CASSLYSGDQPQHF. The complete variable domain, with remaining parts taken from reference TRBV5-1 and TRBJ1-5, reads KAGVTQTPRYLIKTRGQQVTLSCSPISGHRSVSWYQQTPGQGLQFLFEYFSETQRNKGNFPGRFSGRQFSNSRSEMNVSTLELGDSALYLCASSLYSGDQPQHFGDGTRLSIL.

V gene TRBV2 combines with J gene TRBJ2-3, with D unresolved. This CDR3 has 12 residues. Germline-derived CDR1 and CDR2 are SNHLY and FYNNEI. Trimming stripped 0 bases from V and 2 bases from J, with 0 bases between. CDR3 bases: TGTGCCAGCAGTGAAGCCACAGATACGCAGTATTTT. Protein sequence: CASSEATDTQYF. The full variable domain, rest sourced from reference TRBV2 and TRBJ2-3, is EPEVTQTPSHQVTQMGQEVILRCVPISNHLYFYWYRQILGQKVEFLVSFYNNEISEKSEIFDDQFSVERPDGSNFTLKIRSTKLEDSAMYFCASSEATDTQYFGPGTRLTVL.

The table lists this clone with a few counts. This rearrangement joins TRBV13 to TRBJ2-5; D possibly corresponds to TRBD2 (6 bases). CDR1 is PRHDT, CDR2 FYEKMQ, per germline (reference sequence). The CDR3 covers 15 residues. The germline V and J ends were trimmed by 5 bases and 5 bases, with 18 bases remaining between them. The CDR3 loop is CASSRGRSEGETQYF. CDR3 DNA sequence: TGTGCCAGCAGCCGGGGGAGGTCGGAGGGGGAGACCCAGTACTTC.

V gene TRBV7-8 combines with J gene TRBJ1-1; D is unresolved. V was cut by 2 bases and J by 3 bases, with 7 bases left in between. CDR1 and CDR2 (germline): SGHVS, FQNEAQ. This CDR3 has 13 residues. The CDR3 loop reads CASSLRLDTEAFF. The CDR3 region has the DNA TGTGCCAGCAGCTTACGGCTGGACACTGAAGCTTTCTTT.

Concerning this clone: The same CDR3 is also encoded by other DNA sequences in this sample. The chain is built from TRBV9 and TRBJ1-6, with D hard to call. The V end was cut by 0 bases, the J end by 10 bases, with 5 bases between. This CDR3 is built from 12 residues. CDR1 is SGDLS, CDR2 YYNGEE, per germline. The DNA for the CDR3 is TGTGCCAGCAGCGTAGGTTCATCACCCCTCCACTTT. It translates to CASSVGSSPLHF.

The chain combines TRBV15 with TRBJ1-6, with 8 bases that match TRBD1. CDR3 size: 15 residues. CDR1 is LNHNV, CDR2 YYDKDF, per germline (reference sequence). The trim removed 8 bases at V and 7 bases at J, leaving 10 bases unmatched. CDR3 nucleotide sequence: TGTGCCACCCGGGCTTTACAGGGGGAAAATTCACCCCTCCACTTT. Residues: CATRALQGENSPLHF.

The genes are TRBV13 and TRBJ2-1, with D uncertain. V gave up 4 bases and J gave up 9 bases, with 13 bases separating them. Germline V lookup: CDR1 PRHDT, CDR2 FYEKMQ (reference sequence). The CDR3 length is 13 residues. The CDR3 nucleotides are TGTGCCAGCAGCTCAACCCCGGGTGGTGAGCAGTTCTTC. Translating it yields CASSSTPGGEQFF.

The table lists this clone with a few counts. For the CDR3, the DNA is TGCGCCAGCAGCTTGGATGCGGAGGAGCAGTACTTC. Protein sequence: CASSLDAEEQYF. The V call is TRBV5-1, the J call TRBJ2-7; D not resolved. The CDR3 loop spans 12 amino acids. The V end lost 0 bases, the J end lost 7 bases, and 8 bases lay between the germline ends. Per germline, CDR1 SGHRS and CDR2 YFSETQ. The complete variable domain, with remaining parts taken from reference TRBV5-1 and TRBJ2-7, reads KAGVTQTPRYLIKTRGQQVTLSCSPISGHRSVSWYQQTPGQGLQFLFEYFSETQRNKGNFPGRFSGRQFSNSRSEMNVSTLELGDSALYLCASSLDAEEQYFGPGTRLTVT.

CDR3 bases: TGCAGCGTTGACCTTGGAAACACCATATATTTT. It translates to CSVDLGNTIYF. The chain carries TRBV29-1 and TRBJ1-3; no definite D call. The CDR3 spans 11 residues. V was pared by 3 bases and J by 3 bases, with 3 bases between. Per the germline V gene, CDR1 is SQVTM and CDR2 is ANQGSEA.

This rearrangement joins TRBV27 to TRBJ1-2, with TRBD1 matching 8 bases. The germline V gene has CDR1 MNHEY and CDR2 SMNVEV (reference sequence). The CDR3 is 15 amino acids. The junction had 9 bases not matched to a gene; V was cut back by 9 bases and J by 0 bases. The CDR3 DNA reads TGTGCCAGTAAGACTGACAGGGGAGCTAACTATGGCTACACCTTC. Protein product: CASKTDRGANYGYTF.

V usage is TRBV9 and J usage is TRBJ2-7; 8 nucleotides match TRBD2. The germline CDR1 and CDR2 sequences are SGDLS and YYNGEE. The CDR3 loop spans 14 amino acids. Trimming removed 1 base from V and 2 bases from J; junction bases left unmatched: 2. In nucleotides, the CDR3 is TGTGCCAGCAGCGTAAGCGGGGGACCCTACGAGCAGTACTTC. Translation gives CASSVSGGPYEQYF.

The chain links TRBV5-1 to TRBJ1-2; 7 bases line up with TRBD1. This CDR3 spans 15 amino acids. Germline values: CDR1 SGHRS, CDR2 YFSETQ. V was clipped by 4 bases and J by 8 bases; unmatched bases: 14. CDR3 in amino acids: CASSPPQTGALGYTF. The CDR3 nucleotides read TGCGCCAGCAGCCCACCCCAAACAGGGGCTCTGGGCTACACCTTC. The complete variable domain, with remaining parts taken from reference TRBV5-1 and TRBJ1-2, reads KAGVTQTPRYLIKTRGQQVTLSCSPISGHRSVSWYQQTPGQGLQFLFEYFSETQRNKGNFPGRFSGRQFSNSRSEMNVSTLELGDSALYLCASSPPQTGALGYTFGSGTRLTVV.

V and J are TRBV19 and TRBJ2-7; D may be TRBD2 (7 bases). Trimming pared 3 bases from V and 2 bases from J, leaving 11 bases between. This CDR3 has 14 residues. CDR1 and CDR2 (germline): LNHDA, SQIVND (reference sequence). CDR3: CASSMAGATYEQYF. Written as DNA, the CDR3 is TGTGCCAGTAGTATGGCGGGGGCTACCTACGAGCAGTACTTC.

The V call is TRBV11-2, the J call TRBJ2-7, with D hard to call. In germline, CDR1 is SGHAT, CDR2 FQNNGV. This CDR3 has 15 residues. The ends were cut back, 3 bases at V and 2 bases at J, with 14 bases in the middle. CDR3 sequence (DNA): TGTGCCAGCAGCTTCGAGAAGGCAGTTCCCTACGAGCAGTACTTC. Encoded protein: CASSFEKAVPYEQYF. The whole variable domain, remainder taken from reference TRBV11-2 and TRBJ2-7, is EAGVAQSPRYKIIEKRQSVAFWCNPISGHATLYWYQQILGQGPKLLIQFQNNGVVDDSQLPKDRFSAERLKGVDSTLKIQPAKLEDSAVYLCASSFEKAVPYEQYFGPGTRLTVT.